This section outlines one T cell receptor beta chain sequence together with its context. This clone is a singleton in its sample. The antigen it binds to is not known. Per-nucleotide qualities are absent, and no much larger clonotype sits a single base away. TCRbeta CDR3 regions were amplified from genomic DNA by means of the immunoSEQ Assay, a bias-controlled multiplex PCR. The original methods were these. The number of nucleated cells in each sample was estimated from the amplification of reference gene primers within the assay. Sequence reads were collapsed and filtered to measure the absolute abundance of every unique TCRbeta CDR3 rearrangement. For each sample, productive Simpson clonality was calculated as the square root of Simpson's diversity index over productive rearrangements. Imported from immuneACCESS, the table was reduced by TCRdb to in-frame sequences with V and J called. These copies leave out some clones; in studies compared against another copy, an unresolved V gene accounts for under half, and the cause of the remainder is not known. V and J calls and clone size follow that table, whereas D and trimming were derived from the DNA. The sample table contains 200,000 to 250,000 clones; only one count was recorded for 90% of them. About 15% of the sample rests with the top ten.

In the prospective study, participants were roughly 18 to 95 years old, resided in 25 or so geographic areas of the United States, and were enrolled through a virtual design. In the prospective study, participants were assigned to cohorts based on the clinical history participants reported in a screening survey and a study questionnaire. A participant counted as exposed if, within 2 weeks of entering the study, that participant had been in contact with someone who had a PCR-confirmed or clinician-diagnosed COVID-19 case. Each participant in the prospective study had whole blood, serum and a nasopharyngeal or oropharyngeal swab collected by mobile phlebotomists. Additional blood draws and questionnaires over an approximately 2-month period could optionally be provided by prospective study participants. Prospective study blood samples were shipped either frozen or at room temperature before DNA extraction.

The data belong to a study of blood T cell repertoires in COVID-19 (TCRdb year 2020). The study in broad terms: Samples covering the acute and convalescent phases of COVID-19 were provided by collaborators in the United States, Italy and Spain. The prospective study material was composed of cDNA or gDNA derived from T cells, B-cell-depleted T cells, or PBMCs. Deeply sampled blood TCRbeta repertoires from subjects exposed to, actively infected with, or recovered from COVID-19 were included in the dataset. The repertoires were made available in a free public database intended to serve as a resource for research on the immune response to SARS-CoV-2. Samples were obtained from the ongoing ImmuneRACE study (first 160 participants) and from 950 to 1,500 subjects provided by 6 global collaborators. Sample metadata almost always included a de-identified subject ID, COVID-19 status, age in years and sex. Where available, HLA class I and class II types were obtained from metadata supplied by the sample provider rather than from assay-based typing.

General findings and caveats noted by the study authors: How much clinical and demographic metadata was included differed by source and by participant, and the metadata was provided uncurated.

The CDR1 and CDR2 encoded by the germline V gene (reference sequence) are MNHEY and SMNVEV. The CDR3 starts with the cysteine, ends with the phenylalanine, and has 13 residues. Just the 39-base CDR3 DNA is kept, in frame starting at base 1. Cut back by 8 bases and 4 bases, the V and J ends lie 14 bases apart. This sequence uses TRBV27 and TRBJ1-2; a weak D assignment points to TRBD1 (5 bases agree). The sequence derives from a man aged 30-40 years who had been exposed to COVID-19. Sequencing was carried out using PBMCs or T cells enriched from blood (not recorded which). The nucleotide sequence reads TGTGCCAGCGGCCGTAGGGACTTCTATGGCTACACCTTC. It translates as CASGRRDFYGYTF.